The rows below give T cell receptor beta chains drawn from one sample of a study of response to subunit inactivated influenza vaccine. TCRdb called the RT-PCR reads again in MiXCR, with one record for every CDR3 protein. The data hold more than 250,000 distinct CDR3 sequences, with roughly 22% observed a single time. Sequencing used PBMCs from blood, obtained roughly 20 months after vaccination. The source of these receptors is a man between 45 and 75 years old who received an inactivated influenza vaccine. The CDR3 runs from the conserved cysteine through the conserved F or W. The D gene is left open where the match is weak. Clone sizes are given selectively: once, few, many, or a class where the clone is expanded.

few | TRBJ1-1 | TRBV5-1 | NA | TGCGCCAGCAGCCCCGGGGGCGGACTGAGGAACACTGAAGCTTTCTTT | CASSPGGGLRNTEAFF
NA | TRBJ2-4 | TRBV11-2 | NA | TGTGCCAGCAGCTTAGGTAGCTTTCAGTACTTC | CASSLGSFQYF
few | TRBJ2-7 | TRBV6-5 | NA | TGTGCCAGCAGTTACTCAGGCGGCAGATTCTACGAGCAGTACTTC | CASSYSGGRFYEQYF
few | TRBJ1-1 | TRBV19 | NA | TGTGCCAGTAGTACCGTAGAGAACACTGAAGCTTTCTTT | CASSTVENTEAFF
NA | TRBJ1-3 | TRBV28 | TRBD1 | TGTGCCAGCAGTAAACAGGGGCCAGGAAACACCATATATTTT | CASSKQGPGNTIYF
once | TRBJ2-3 | TRBV24-1 | TRBD2 | TGTGCCACCAGTGCAAAACTAGCGGGCTCCACAGATACGCAGTATTTT | CATSAKLAGSTDTQYF
many | TRBJ2-1 | TRBV7-8 | TRBD2 | TGTGCCAGCAGCTCCAAACGTCCTAGCGGGAGGTGGAATGAGCAGTTCTTC | CASSSKRPSGRWNEQFF
few | TRBJ2-2 | TRBV6-4 | TRBD2 | TGTGCCAGCAGTGAACTAGCGGGAGGGCCCGGGGAGCTGTTTTTT | CASSELAGGPGELFF
NA | TRBJ2-7 | TRBV27 | NA | TGTGCCAGCAGTTTATCGCGGGGGACAGCAGCCTACGAGCAGTACTTC | CASSLSRGTAAYEQYF
NA | TRBJ2-5 | TRBV4-1 | NA | TGCGCCAGCAGCCGCAACCAAGAGACCCAGTACTTC | CASSRNQETQYF
NA | TRBJ2-2 | TRBV5-4 | TRBD1 | TGTGCCAGCAGCCTGGGACAGCCTCTCGGGGCCGGGGAGCTGTTTTTT | CASSLGQPLGAGELFF
many | TRBJ1-2 | TRBV2 | TRBD1 | TGTGCCAGCGGGACAGGGGGCGTGGGAGGCTACACCTTC | CASGTGGVGGYTF
NA | TRBJ1-1 | TRBV20-1 | NA | TGCAGTGCTAGAGATTCGACAAGTAACACTGAAGCTTTCTTT | CSARDSTSNTEAFF
NA | TRBJ2-4 | TRBV3-1 | TRBD1 | TGTGCCAGCAGCCGCCGGGACAGCTTAGCCAAAAACATTCAGTACTTC | CASSRRDSLAKNIQYF
few | TRBJ2-1 | TRBV15 | NA | TGTGCCACCAGCAGAGCTGGGTTCTTC | CATSRAGFF
many | TRBJ1-2 | TRBV12-3/TRBV12-4 | TRBD1 | TGTGCCAGCAGGCGGGACAGGGGATTCGGCTACACCTTC | CASRRDRGFGYTF
NA | TRBJ2-5 | TRBV2 | TRBD2 | TGTGCCAGCATGGGACTAGCGTATGAGGGCCAAGAGACCCAGTACTTC | CASMGLAYEGQETQYF
NA | TRBJ2-3 | TRBV6-1 | NA | TGTGCCAGCAGCCTTAGCGGTTCTAGCACAGATACGCAGTATTTT | CASSLSGSSTDTQYF
NA | TRBJ2-1 | TRBV7-2 | TRBD1 | TGTGCCAGCAGCTTCCGGGACAGGCAGTTCTTC | CASSFRDRQFF
NA | TRBJ1-4 | TRBV6-5 | NA | TGTGCCAGCAGTTACTCGAGAAGATCTGAAAAACTGTTTTTT | CASSYSRRSEKLFF
many | TRBJ1-3 | TRBV20-1 | TRBD1 | TGCAGTGCTAGGATAACCGGGACAGCTGGAAACACCATATATTTT | CSARITGTAGNTIYF
many | TRBJ1-4 | TRBV5-1 | NA | TGCGCCAGCGCCCCCCTAGGACACCAGAATGAAAAACTGTTTTTT | CASAPLGHQNEKLFF
few | TRBJ2-7 | TRBV4-1 | TRBD2 | TGCGCCAGCAGCCAAGATGATGGGGGGGCCTACGAGCAGTACTTC | CASSQDDGGAYEQYF
NA | TRBJ2-7 | TRBV5-1 | NA | TGCGCCAGCAGCTTGAAGGGGGGCCACTACGAGCAGTACTTC | CASSLKGGHYEQYF
few | TRBJ1-2 | TRBV14 | NA | TGTGCCAGCAGCCAAGGGGGCAGGCGGAACTATGGCTACACCTTC | CASSQGGRRNYGYTF
few | TRBJ1-5 | TRBV9 | TRBD1 | TGTGCCAGCAGCGCGGGACAGGAGAATCAGCCCCAGCATTTT | CASSAGQENQPQHF
few | TRBJ1-3 | TRBV6-5 | NA | TGTGCCAGCAGGACCTGGGGGGACACCATATATTTT | CASRTWGDTIYF
many | TRBJ2-7 | TRBV6-5 | NA | TGTGCCAGCAGTTATGGCGTAGGAGTCAGCTCCTACGAGCAGTACTTC | CASSYGVGVSSYEQYF
few | TRBJ2-7 | TRBV10-3 | TRBD1 | TGTGCCATCACCAGGGACAGGGCTTCCTACGAGCAGTACTTC | CAITRDRASYEQYF
NA | TRBJ2-3 | TRBV10-3 | TRBD1 | TGTGCCATCAGGAGGGGACAGGGGGATTCAGATACGCAGTATTTT | CAIRRGQGDSDTQYF
few | TRBJ2-3 | TRBV29-1 | NA | TGCAGCGTCTTTAGCGCAGATACGCAGTATTTT | CSVFSADTQYF
NA | TRBJ1-4 | TRBV4-3 | NA | TGCGCCAGCAGCCCAAACCGGGCCCGAGGGGACAAACTGTTTTTT | CASSPNRARGDKLFF
few | TRBJ2-7 | TRBV29-1 | NA | TGCAGCGTAAGCCAGCGGGACGAGCAGTACTTC | CSVSQRDEQYF
few | TRBJ2-1 | TRBV2 | NA | TGTGCCAGCGGAGCATCAGGGATCAATGAGCAGTTCTTC | CASGASGINEQFF
NA | TRBJ2-7 | TRBV9 | NA | TGTGCCAGCAGCCCCGGAAGCTCCTACGAGCAGTACTTC | CASSPGSSYEQYF
many | TRBJ2-3 | TRBV7-6 | TRBD2 | TGTGCCAGCAGCTTAGAAGCTAGCGGGATTCCCACAGATACGCAGTATTTT | CASSLEASGIPTDTQYF
medium-sized | TRBJ2-5 | TRBV6-2/TRBV6-3 | NA | TGTGCCAGCAGTTACCCATCCAGAGAATTGGCCGAGACCCAGTACTTC | CASSYPSRELAETQYF
NA | TRBJ1-2 | TRBV7-9 | NA | TGTGCCAGCAGCCGGCCGGAGGTGCCCTATGGCTACACCTTC | CASSRPEVPYGYTF
few | TRBJ2-3 | TRBV5-6 | NA | TGTGCCAGCAGCTTGTATCAACCAGGGGGCACAGATACGCAGTATTTT | CASSLYQPGGTDTQYF
NA | TRBJ2-3 | TRBV6-1 | TRBD1 | TGTGCCAGCAGTGGGACAGGGGGGCGTGCAACTACAGATACGCAGTATTTT | CASSGTGGRATTDTQYF
few | TRBJ1-3 | TRBV11-1 | NA | TGTGCCACCAGGGCGAGCGGATTGAAATGGGGAGGAAACACCATATATTTT | CATRASGLKWGGNTIYF
NA | TRBJ1-1 | TRBV16 | NA | TGTGCCAGCAGCCCAACGGTGAACGGTGTAGCTTTCTTT | CASSPTVNGVAFF
NA | TRBJ2-7 | TRBV29-1 | TRBD2 | TGCAGCGTTGAGGGCCTAGCGGGAGGGCCTATTTACGAGCAGTACTTC | CSVEGLAGGPIYEQYF
few | TRBJ2-7 | TRBV11-2 | TRBD2 | TGTGCCAGCAGCTTAAGCTGGACTAGCGGGAGAATCTACGAGCAGTACTTC | CASSLSWTSGRIYEQYF
few | TRBJ1-2 | TRBV18 | NA | TGTGCCAGCTCACCTTCTGTTAACTATGGCTACACCTTC | CASSPSVNYGYTF
few | TRBJ2-2 | TRBV6-5 | NA | TGTGCCAGCAGTTATTGGGCCAACACCGGGGAGCTGTTTTTT | CASSYWANTGELFF
NA | TRBJ1-5 | TRBV30 | NA | TGTGCCTGGGCCCCCGACAGTAATCAGCCCCAGCATTTT | CAWAPDSNQPQHF
NA | TRBJ2-1 | TRBV4-3 | TRBD2 | TGCGCCAGCAGCCAAGAGGCTAGCGGGGGGACTCCTTGGAATGAGCAGTTCTTC | CASSQEASGGTPWNEQFF
NA | TRBJ2-7 | TRBV27 | NA | TGTGCCAGCAGTTTGGTGCCAGCCTACGAGCAGTACTTC | CASSLVPAYEQYF
NA | TRBJ1-5 | TRBV3-1 | TRBD1 | TGTGCCAGCAGCCAAACCCACGGGACAGCTAATCAGCCCCAGCATTTT | CASSQTHGTANQPQHF
few | TRBJ2-3 | TRBV4-1 | NA | TGCGCCAGCAGCCAAGTTTCCTACCGCACAGATACGCAGTATTTT | CASSQVSYRTDTQYF
NA | TRBJ2-5 | TRBV30 | NA | TGTGCCTGGAGTACCCGCCACGGAGAGACCCAGTACTTC | CAWSTRHGETQYF